Listed below are T cell receptor beta chains from one sample, sequenced in a study of T cells in Graves' hyperthyroidism and ophthalmopathy. TCRdb recomputed calls from the multiplex PCR reads with MiXCR, one row per CDR3 protein. This table holds approximately 400,000 distinct CDR3 sequences, about 14% found once. Source material: blood. These receptors originate from a woman between 25 and 40 years old with Graves' ophthalmopathy. The CDR3 runs from the conserved cysteine through the conserved F or W. The D gene is left open where the match is weak. A clone size is listed for some rows: how often the clone was seen (once, few, many), or a class if it is expanded.

J	D	size	V	DNA	CDR3
TRBJ2-7	NA	many	TRBV20-1	TGCAGCCCTGTTCCGGGGGATATGGATAACGAGCAGTACTTC	CSPVPGDMDNEQYF
TRBJ2-1	TRBD2	few	TRBV29-1	TGCAGCGTTGACGGGGGGTCCTACAATGAGCAGTTCTTC	CSVDGGSYNEQFF
TRBJ1-2	NA	NA	TRBV29-1	TGCAGGGCAACAGGAAGCGGCTATGGCTACACCTTC	CRATGSGYGYTF
TRBJ1-2	TRBD1	few	TRBV6-1	TGTGCCAGCAGGACCGACAGGGACCGGTACTATGGCTACACCTTC	CASRTDRDRYYGYTF
TRBJ1-4	NA	many	TRBV28	TGTGCCAGCAGTTTACCCGGGAGCGAAGTATTTGGTGAAAAACTGTTTTTT	CASSLPGSEVFGEKLFF
TRBJ2-3	NA	NA	TRBV20-1	TGCAGTGCTGTCCGACTAGACCCAAAACGTAGCACAGATACGCAGTATTTT	CSAVRLDPKRSTDTQYF
TRBJ2-2	TRBD2	many	TRBV6-2/TRBV6-3	TGTGCCAGCAGTTACTCTACCGGGAGGGCGAACACCGGGGAGCTGTTTTTT	CASSYSTGRANTGELFF
TRBJ1-1	TRBD1	NA	TRBV7-9	TGTGCCAGCAGCCCTCTGGGACAGGGTCGCACTGAAGCTTTCTTT	CASSPLGQGRTEAFF
TRBJ1-2	NA	many	TRBV6-1	TGTGCCAGCAGTGAAGGAGAGGAAAAGAATGGCTACACCTTC	CASSEGEEKNGYTF
TRBJ1-6	NA	few	TRBV25-1	TGTGCCAGCAGTGAAGTGGAGGGATTGAATTCACCCCTCCACTTT	CASSEVEGLNSPLHF
TRBJ2-3	NA	many	TRBV12-3/TRBV12-4	TGTGCCAGCAGTTTTGGGGCGAGAAATACGCAGTATTTT	CASSFGARNTQYF
TRBJ1-2	NA	many	TRBV28	TGTGCCAGCAGTTTGTATCCCGGGGGAGCTAACTATGGCTACACCTTC	CASSLYPGGANYGYTF
TRBJ1-3	NA	many	TRBV28	TGTGCCAGCAGCAGTGTTCCCGGAAACACCATATATTTT	CASSSVPGNTIYF
TRBJ2-6	NA	NA	TRBV6-2/TRBV6-3	TGTGCCAGCAGAAACCTGGACGCTCGCTCTGGGGCCAACGTCCTGACTTTC	CASRNLDARSGANVLTF
TRBJ1-2	NA	few	TRBV4-1	TGCGCCAGCAGCCAAGATCTTTTGGGATCCATGGGTTATGGCTACACCTTC	CASSQDLLGSMGYGYTF
TRBJ1-1	NA	NA	TRBV19	TGTGCCAGTAGTCGTACGCAGGGCGGACTGAACACTGAAGCTTTCTTT	CASSRTQGGLNTEAFF
TRBJ1-1	NA	many	TRBV7-3	TGTGCCAGCAGCCCCCGGGAGGGGCGTTACACTGAAGCTTTCTTT	CASSPREGRYTEAFF
TRBJ2-3	TRBD2	many	TRBV3-1	TGTGCCAGCAGCCAAGAAGGGCCTAGCGGGTCTACTAGCACAGATACGCAGTATTTT	CASSQEGPSGSTSTDTQYF
TRBJ1-1	NA	NA	TRBV6-1	TGTGCCAGCAGTACGCAGAAAAACACTGAAGCTTTCTTT	CASSTQKNTEAFF